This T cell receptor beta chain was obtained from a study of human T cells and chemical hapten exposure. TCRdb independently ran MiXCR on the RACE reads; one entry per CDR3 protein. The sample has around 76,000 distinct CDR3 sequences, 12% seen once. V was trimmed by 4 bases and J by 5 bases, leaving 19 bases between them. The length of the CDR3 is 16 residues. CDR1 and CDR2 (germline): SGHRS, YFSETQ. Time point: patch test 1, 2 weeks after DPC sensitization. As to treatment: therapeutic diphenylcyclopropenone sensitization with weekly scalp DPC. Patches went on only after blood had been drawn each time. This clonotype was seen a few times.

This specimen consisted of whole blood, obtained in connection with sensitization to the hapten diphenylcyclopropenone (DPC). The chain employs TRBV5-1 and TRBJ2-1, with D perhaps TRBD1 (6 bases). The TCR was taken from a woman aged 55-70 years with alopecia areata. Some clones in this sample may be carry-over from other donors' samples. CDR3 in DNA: TGCGCCAGCAGCGCGGACAGTACGCTGTCCAACAATGAGCAGTTCTTC. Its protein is CASSADSTLSNNEQFF.